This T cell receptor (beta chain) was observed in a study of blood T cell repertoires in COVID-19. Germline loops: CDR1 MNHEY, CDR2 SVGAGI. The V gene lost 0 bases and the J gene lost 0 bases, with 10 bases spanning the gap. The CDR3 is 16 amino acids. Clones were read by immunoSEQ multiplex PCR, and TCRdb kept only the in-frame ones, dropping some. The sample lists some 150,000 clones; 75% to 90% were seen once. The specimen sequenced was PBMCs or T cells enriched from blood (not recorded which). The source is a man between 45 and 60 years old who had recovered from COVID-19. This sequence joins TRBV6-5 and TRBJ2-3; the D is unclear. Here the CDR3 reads CASSYSPLLSTDTQYF. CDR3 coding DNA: TGTGCCAGCAGTTACTCGCCCCTCCTAAGCACAGATACGCAGTATTTT.